Described below is a single T cell receptor beta chain sequence and its context. Germline CDR1 SNHLY, CDR2 FYNNEI. The CDR3 totals 18 residues. V shed 2 bases and J shed 4 bases, with 21 bases lying between them. Random hexamers were used to reverse transcribe the RNA input (roughly 0.5 to 1 ug). By means of immunoSEQ multiplex PCR, TCR beta CDR3 spanning 54 Vbeta and 13 Jbeta underwent amplification. Each CDR3 protein gets one entry after TCRdb re-called the immunoSEQ multiplex PCR reads with MiXCR. The sample shows about 280,000 distinct CDR3 sequences, roughly 85% of them seen only once. The sample belongs to a study of CD8 T cells in Susac syndrome.

The chain carries TRBV2 and TRBJ1-5, with a possible D match to TRBD1 (6 bases). The material sequenced was CD8+ T cells from PBMCs. The receptor was derived from a human donor with multiple sclerosis. CDR3 loop: CASSETAMGAGGNQPQHF. The CDR3 DNA reads TGTGCCAGCAGTGAAACGGCCATGGGGGCGGGGGGGAATCAGCCCCAGCATTTT.